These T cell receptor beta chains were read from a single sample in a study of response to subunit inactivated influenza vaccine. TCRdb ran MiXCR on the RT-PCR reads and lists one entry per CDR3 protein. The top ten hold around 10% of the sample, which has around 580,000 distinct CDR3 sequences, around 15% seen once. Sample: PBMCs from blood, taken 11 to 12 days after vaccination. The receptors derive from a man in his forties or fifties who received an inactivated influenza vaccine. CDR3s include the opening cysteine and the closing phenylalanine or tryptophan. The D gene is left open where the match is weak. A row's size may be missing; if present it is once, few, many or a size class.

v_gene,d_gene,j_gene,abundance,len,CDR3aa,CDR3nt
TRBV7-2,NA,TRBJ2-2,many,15,CASSRTPGNTGELFF,TGTGCCAGCAGCCGTACGCCAGGGAACACCGGGGAGCTGTTTTTT
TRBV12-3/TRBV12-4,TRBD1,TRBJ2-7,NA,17,CASSLVGAGQGAREQYF,TGTGCCAGCAGTTTGGTGGGGGCGGGACAGGGGGCGCGAGAGCAGTACTTC
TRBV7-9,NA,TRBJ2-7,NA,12,CASSFDSLEQYF,TGTGCCAGCAGTTTTGACAGTCTCGAGCAGTACTTC
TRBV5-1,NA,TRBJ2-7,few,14,CASSSTGGPHEQYF,TGCGCCAGCAGCTCGACGGGTGGTCCCCACGAGCAGTACTTC
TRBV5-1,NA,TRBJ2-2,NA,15,CASSLPAPNTGELFF,TGCGCCAGCAGCTTGCCGGCTCCGAACACCGGGGAGCTGTTTTTT
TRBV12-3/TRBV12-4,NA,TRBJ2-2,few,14,CASSLDRTIGELFF,TGTGCCAGCAGTTTAGATAGGACAATCGGGGAGCTGTTTTTT
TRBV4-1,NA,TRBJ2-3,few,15,CASSQVGDSTDTQYF,TGCGCCAGCAGCCAAGTGGGGGACAGCACAGATACGCAGTATTTT
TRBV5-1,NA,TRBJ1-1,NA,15,CASRVGAALNTEAFF,TGCGCCAGCAGAGTAGGGGCGGCCTTGAACACTGAAGCTTTCTTT
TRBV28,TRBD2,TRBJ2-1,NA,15,CASSLSARGAGGGFF,TGTGCCAGCAGTTTATCGGCCCGGGGTGCGGGAGGAGGGTTCTTC
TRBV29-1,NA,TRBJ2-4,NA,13,CSVDLLGKNIQYF,TGCAGCGTGGACCTGCTGGGGAAAAACATTCAGTACTTC
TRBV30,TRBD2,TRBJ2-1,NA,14,CAWSLAGGREKQFF,TGTGCCTGGAGTTTGGCGGGGGGCAGAGAAAAGCAGTTCTTC
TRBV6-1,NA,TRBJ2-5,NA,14,CASSEANREETQYF,TGTGCCAGCAGTGAAGCGAACAGAGAAGAGACCCAGTACTTC
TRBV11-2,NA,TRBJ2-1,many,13,CASSFLRKDEQFF,TGTGCCAGCAGCTTTCTTAGGAAGGACGAGCAGTTCTTC
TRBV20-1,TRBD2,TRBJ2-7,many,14,CSARGPGLVSEQYF,TGCAGTGCTAGGGGCCCGGGACTAGTATCCGAGCAGTACTTC
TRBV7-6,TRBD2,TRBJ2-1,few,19,CASSLQGTSGSSAYNEQFF,TGTGCCAGCAGCTTACAAGGGACTAGCGGGAGTAGCGCCTACAATGAGCAGTTCTTC
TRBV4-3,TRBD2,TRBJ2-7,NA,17,CASSQESGLAGFYEQYF,TGCGCCAGCAGCCAAGAATCGGGACTAGCGGGATTTTACGAGCAGTACTTC
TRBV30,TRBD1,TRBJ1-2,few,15,CAWSAKAGGAYGYTF,TGTGCCTGGAGTGCCAAGGCAGGGGGCGCATATGGCTACACCTTC
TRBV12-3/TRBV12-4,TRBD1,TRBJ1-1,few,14,CASTEQGYGTEAFF,TGTGCCAGCACCGAACAGGGGTATGGCACTGAAGCTTTCTTT
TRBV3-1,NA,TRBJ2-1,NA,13,CASSQTVRDEQFF,TGTGCCAGCAGCCAAACCGTCCGGGATGAGCAGTTCTTC
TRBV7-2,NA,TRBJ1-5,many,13,CASSLVSNQPQHF,TGTGCCAGCAGCTTAGTTAGCAATCAGCCCCAGCATTTT
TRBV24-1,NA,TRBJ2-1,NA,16,CATSGIQGNSYNEQFF,TGTGCCACCAGTGGCATACAGGGCAACTCCTACAATGAGCAGTTCTTC
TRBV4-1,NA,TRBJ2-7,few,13,CASSQEREYEQYF,TGCGCCAGCAGCCAAGAACGTGAGTACGAGCAGTACTTC
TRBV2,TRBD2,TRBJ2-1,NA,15,CASTGGWMGYGEQFF,TGTGCCAGCACCGGGGGGTGGATGGGGTATGGTGAGCAGTTCTTC
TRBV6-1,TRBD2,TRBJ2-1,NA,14,CASRPGLGYNEQFF,TGTGCCAGCAGGCCGGGACTAGGATACAATGAGCAGTTCTTC
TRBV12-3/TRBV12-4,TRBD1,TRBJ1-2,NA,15,CASSPRDRVLGGYTF,TGTGCCAGCAGTCCGAGGGACAGGGTGCTTGGGGGCTACACCTTC
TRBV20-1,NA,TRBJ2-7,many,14,CSARVRRGPYEQYF,TGCAGTGCTAGAGTTAGAAGGGGCCCCTACGAGCAGTACTTC
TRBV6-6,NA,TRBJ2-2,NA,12,CASSKVGGELFF,TGTGCCAGCAGCAAGGTCGGCGGGGAGCTGTTTTTT
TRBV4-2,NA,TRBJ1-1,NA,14,CASSQDRVPLEAFF,TGTGCCAGCAGCCAAGATAGGGTACCCCTAGAGGCTTTCTTT
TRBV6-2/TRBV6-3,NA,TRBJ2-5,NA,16,CASSLVVIGRTETQYF,TGTGCCAGCAGTCTCGTCGTGATAGGGCGGACAGAGACCCAGTACTTC
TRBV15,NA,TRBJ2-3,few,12,CATSRQGDTQYF,TGTGCCACCAGCAGACAGGGAGATACGCAGTATTTT
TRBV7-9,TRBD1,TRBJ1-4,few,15,CASSFGQGTNEKLFF,TGTGCCAGCAGCTTCGGACAGGGCACTAATGAAAAACTGTTTTTT
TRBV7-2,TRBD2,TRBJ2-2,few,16,CASSYLSGSLTGELFF,TGTGCCAGCAGCTACCTTAGCGGGAGTTTGACCGGGGAGCTGTTTTTT
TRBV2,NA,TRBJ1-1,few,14,CASSEGGPDTEAFF,TGTGCCAGCAGTGAAGGAGGGCCCGACACTGAAGCTTTCTTT
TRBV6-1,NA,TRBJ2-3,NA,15,CASTQGGWGTDTQYF,TGTGCCAGCACCCAAGGTGGGTGGGGCACAGATACGCAGTATTTT
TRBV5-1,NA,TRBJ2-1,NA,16,CASSLGAVSSYNEQFF,TGCGCCAGCAGCTTGGGGGCAGTCAGCTCCTACAATGAGCAGTTCTTC
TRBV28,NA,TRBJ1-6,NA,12,CASSPPVSPLHF,TGTGCCAGCAGCCCTCCAGTTTCACCCCTCCACTTT
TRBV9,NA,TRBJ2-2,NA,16,CASSVGSGVNTGELFF,TGTGCCAGCAGCGTAGGATCGGGGGTAAACACCGGGGAGCTGTTTTTT
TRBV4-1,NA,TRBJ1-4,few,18,CASSPAAGLGATNEKLFF,TGCGCCAGCAGCCCAGCCGCGGGGCTTGGAGCAACTAATGAAAAACTGTTTTTT
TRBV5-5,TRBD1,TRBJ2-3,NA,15,CASSLRDSGTDTQYF,TGTGCCAGCAGCTTACGGGACAGTGGCACAGATACGCAGTATTTT
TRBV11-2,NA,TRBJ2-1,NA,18,CASSVEASGMSSYNEQFF,TGTGCCAGCAGCGTCGAGGCTTCAGGGATGAGCTCCTACAATGAGCAGTTCTTC
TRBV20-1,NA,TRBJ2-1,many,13,CSPSPEARNEQFF,TGCAGTCCCAGCCCGGAGGCCAGGAATGAGCAGTTCTTC
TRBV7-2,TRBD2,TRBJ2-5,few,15,CASSASSGNFETQYF,TGTGCCAGCAGCGCCTCTAGCGGGAACTTCGAGACCCAGTACTTC
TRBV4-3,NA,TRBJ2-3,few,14,CASSQGLSTDTQYF,TGCGCCAGCAGCCAAGGACTGAGCACAGATACGCAGTATTTT
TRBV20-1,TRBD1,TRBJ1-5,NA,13,CSAITGAGQPQHF,TGCAGTGCTATCACAGGGGCGGGACAGCCCCAGCATTTT
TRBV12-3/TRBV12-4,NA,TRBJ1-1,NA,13,CASSFGAGGEAFF,TGTGCCAGCAGTTTTGGTGCGGGGGGTGAGGCTTTCTTT
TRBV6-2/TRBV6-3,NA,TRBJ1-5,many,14,CASSHDAGAQPQHF,TGTGCCAGCAGTCATGATGCGGGAGCACAGCCCCAGCATTTT
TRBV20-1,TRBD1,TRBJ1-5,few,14,CSALRQGEYQPQHF,TGCAGTGCTCTCCGACAGGGAGAGTATCAGCCCCAGCATTTT
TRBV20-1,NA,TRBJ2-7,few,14,CSARDRAKYDEQYF,TGCAGTGCTAGAGATCGGGCTAAATACGACGAGCAGTACTTC
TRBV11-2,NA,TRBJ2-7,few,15,CASSLGHYRGYEQYF,TGTGCCAGCAGCTTAGGCCACTATAGGGGCTACGAGCAGTACTTC
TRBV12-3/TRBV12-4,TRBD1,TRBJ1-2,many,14,CASRRGQGNYGYTF,TGTGCCAGCAGGCGGGGACAGGGGAACTATGGCTACACCTTC
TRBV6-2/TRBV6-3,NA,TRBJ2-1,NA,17,CASSYSGAFQASNEQFF,TGTGCCAGCAGTTATTCGGGAGCGTTCCAGGCGAGCAATGAGCAGTTCTTC
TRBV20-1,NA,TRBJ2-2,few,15,CSASGRDMNTGELFF,TGCAGTGCTAGTGGGCGGGACATGAACACCGGGGAGCTGTTTTTT
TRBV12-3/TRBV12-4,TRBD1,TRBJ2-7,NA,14,CASSLLRGQGEQYF,TGTGCCAGCAGTTTATTGAGGGGGCAAGGCGAGCAGTACTTC
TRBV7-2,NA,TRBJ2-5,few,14,CASSYSGYAETQYF,TGTGCCAGCAGCTACTCAGGGTATGCAGAGACCCAGTACTTC
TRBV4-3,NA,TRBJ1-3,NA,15,CASSRDTNSGNTIYF,TGCGCCAGCAGCCGAGATACAAACTCTGGAAACACCATATATTTT
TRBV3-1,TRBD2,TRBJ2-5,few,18,CASSQEPFWTSGIVTQYF,TGTGCCAGCAGCCAAGAGCCTTTTTGGACTAGCGGGATAGTGACCCAGTACTTC
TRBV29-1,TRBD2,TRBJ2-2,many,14,CSGLAFENTGELFF,TGCAGCGGACTAGCGTTTGAGAACACCGGGGAGCTGTTTTTT
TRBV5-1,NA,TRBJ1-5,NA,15,CASSLMSGDNQPQHF,TGCGCCAGCAGCTTGATGTCTGGGGACAATCAGCCCCAGCATTTT